Listed here are 25 T cell receptor beta chains from one sample, sequenced in a study of T cells after posttransplantation cyclophosphamide. Cells defined as naive were viable CD3+CD4+ or CD3+CD8+ and CCR7+CD45RA+CD45RO-CD95-CD27+CD28+. Profiled with immunoSEQ multiplex PCR; TCRdb holds only in-frame clones, not every one. In the table there are around 20,000 clones, 95% to 98% of which are singletons. The material sequenced was naive CD4+ T cells sorted from PBMCs. Receptors originate from a man between 50 and 59 years old in good health, CMV-negative, and a related stem cell transplant donor.

The chain combines TRBV27 with TRBJ1-4, with 10 bases fitting TRBD1. CDR3 length: 14 amino acids. V dropped 5 bases and J dropped 8; count of bases not matched to a gene: 5. CDR1 and CDR2 from the germline V gene are MNHEY and SMNVEV (reference sequence). The DNA of the CDR3 is TGTGCCAGCAGTCGGGACAGGGGAGGGGAAAAACTGTTTTTT. Its translation is CASSRDRGGEKLFF. Using reference TRBV27 and TRBJ1-4 for the parts outside the CDR3, the full variable domain is EAQVTQNPRYLITVTGKKLTVTCSQNMNHEYMSWYRQDPGLGLRQIYYSMNVEVTDKGDVPEGYKVSRKEKRNFPLILESPSPNQTSLYFCASSRDRGGEKLFFGSGTQLSVL.

V usage is TRBV2 and J usage is TRBJ2-7; maybe TRBD1 (5 bases). Trimming removed 1 base from V and 3 bases from J, with 10 bases in between. Germline V gene data show CDR1 as SNHLY and CDR2 as FYNNEI. There are 14 residues in the CDR3. CDR3 loop: CASSEGGYLYEQYF. The CDR3, as DNA: TGTGCCAGCAGTGAAGGGGGCTACCTCTACGAGCAGTACTTC.

V gene TRBV5-6 combines with J gene TRBJ1-1; the match to TRBD1 covers 9 bases. This CDR3 is 16 amino acids long. Germline V CDR1 and CDR2: SGHDT, YYEEEE. The J segment lost 0 bases and the V segment lost 3 bases, leaving 6 bases of the junction unmatched. The CDR3 protein is CASSWMDRGMNTEAFF. The CDR3, as DNA: TGTGCCAGCAGCTGGATGGACAGGGGAATGAACACTGAAGCTTTCTTT.

V and J are TRBV7-2 and TRBJ2-1, with D unclear. Germline V gene data show CDR1 as SGHTA and CDR2 as FQGNSA. The CDR3 is made up of 14 amino acids. V lost 5 bases to trimming and J lost 4 bases, with 12 bases between them. In DNA, the CDR3 is TGTGCCAGCAGCCTGAGGCCCCATTACAATGAGCAGTTCTTC. Translating gives CASSLRPHYNEQFF.

The CDR3 DNA sequence: TGCGCCAGCAGCTCGGGGGTGTCGAGCACAGATACGCAGTATTTT. It translates to CASSSGVSSTDTQYF. The chain is built from TRBV5-1 and TRBJ2-3; TRBD2 might be the D (6 bases). Between the trimmed V and J ends, which lost 3 bases and 0 bases, there was a span of 11 bases. CDR1 and CDR2 from the germline V gene are SGHRS and YFSETQ. This CDR3 contains 15 residues.

This chain links TRBV6-5 with TRBJ2-1; 12 nucleotides line up with TRBD2. Unmatched junction bases numbered 3, after V lost 1 base and J lost 5 bases. Germline V gene sequence: CDR1 MNHEY, CDR2 SVGAGI. The CDR3 extends over 16 amino acids. CDR3 sequence reads: CASSYYTSGGHNEQFF. DNA for the CDR3: TGTGCCAGCAGTTACTATACTAGCGGGGGGCACAATGAGCAGTTCTTC.

The chain employs TRBV7-3 and TRBJ2-5; tentative D call: TRBD1 (6 bases). CDR1 and CDR2 from the germline V gene are SGHTA and FQGTGA. Trimming took off 5 bases at V and 5 bases at J, with 12 bases between the two ends. The CDR3 has 13 residues. The CDR3 region has the DNA TGTGCCAGCAGCCTCAACAGGGAGGAGACCCAGTACTTC. It is translated as CASSLNREETQYF. The complete variable domain, with remaining parts taken from reference TRBV7-3 and TRBJ2-5, reads GAGVSQTPSNKVTEKGKYVELRCDPISGHTALYWYRQSLGQGPEFLIYFQGTGAADDSGLPNDRFFAVRPEGSVSTLKIQRTERGDSAVYLCASSLNREETQYFGPGTRLLVL.

The chain links TRBV5-4 to TRBJ2-1; tentative D call: TRBD1 (5 bases). The CDR3 has 16 residues. In germline, CDR1 is SGHNT, CDR2 YYREEE (reference sequence). Trimming took off 2 bases at V and 4 bases at J, with 16 bases between the two ends. The CDR3 sequence: CASSFRRASTYNEQFF. DNA of the CDR3: TGTGCCAGCAGCTTTCGCAGGGCCAGTACTTACAATGAGCAGTTCTTC. The whole variable domain, remainder taken from reference TRBV5-4 and TRBJ2-1, is ETGVTQSPTHLIKTRGQQVTLRCSSQSGHNTVSWYQQALGQGPQFIFQYYREEENGRGNFPPRFSGLQFPNYSSELNVNALELDDSALYLCASSFRRASTYNEQFFGPGTRLTVL.

In DNA form, the CDR3 reads TGCAGCGTTGCAGGCACCGGGGAGCTGTTTTTT. Protein product: CSVAGTGELFF. The chain employs TRBV29-1 and TRBJ2-2; D call uncertain. Germline assignment: CDR1 SQVTM and CDR2 ANQGSEA. This CDR3 contains 11 residues. Trimming removed 4 bases from V and 4 bases from J, with 4 bases in between.

The V call is TRBV7-3, the J call TRBJ2-3, with D perhaps TRBD2 (5 bases). V lost 3 bases, J lost 0 bases, and 7 bases lay in between. In germline, CDR1 is SGHTA, CDR2 FQGTGA. This CDR3 comprises 14 residues. CDR3 DNA sequence: TGTGCCAGCAGCTTCCGGACTAGCACAGATACGCAGTATTTT. It specifies CASSFRTSTDTQYF.

The rearrangement uses TRBV9 and TRBJ1-2; D is possibly TRBD1 (6 bases). CDR3 length equals 15 residues. Germline CDR1 SGDLS, CDR2 YYNGEE. V lost 3 bases and J lost 2, with 14 bases in between. The CDR3 bases are TGTGCCAGCAGCGATGCCCGGGGGGGCAACTATGGCTACACCTTC. Translated: CASSDARGGNYGYTF. The full variable domain, its missing parts supplied by reference TRBV9 and TRBJ1-2, is DSGVTQTPKHLITATGQRVTLRCSPRSGDLSVYWYQQSLDQGLQFLIQYYNGEERAKGNILERFSAQQFPDLHSELNLSSLELGDSALYFCASSDARGGNYGYTFGSGTRLTVV.

CDR3 amino acids: CASRGTTETQYF. CDR3 DNA: TGTGCCAGTAGGGGGACTACAGAGACCCAGTACTTC. The chain employs TRBV19 and TRBJ2-5, with 7 bases fitting TRBD2. The CDR3 is 12 residues long. Germline CDR1 is LNHDA and CDR2 is SQIVND (reference sequence). J was trimmed by 4 bases and V by 6 bases; bases with no gene match: 2. Supplemented by reference TRBV19 and TRBJ2-5, the full variable domain reads DGGITQSPKYLFRKEGQNVTLSCEQNLNHDAMYWYRQDPGQGLRLIYYSQIVNDFQKGDIAEGYSVSREKKESFPLTVTSAQKNPTAFYLCASRGTTETQYFGPGTRLLVL.

The J gene is TRBJ2-2, the V gene TRBV13; tentative D call: TRBD1 (6 bases). Looked up from germline, CDR1 is PRHDT and CDR2 is FYEKMQ (reference sequence). The CDR3 consists of 15 residues. V was pared by 5 bases and J by 6 bases, with 16 bases between. The CDR3 DNA sequence: TGTGCCAGCAGCACGAGGCCTACAGGGTCCGGGGAGCTGTTTTTT. Protein: CASSTRPTGSGELFF.

V is TRBV4-3 and J is TRBJ1-6; D is unresolved. V dropped 3 bases and J dropped 3 bases, with 9 bases sitting between them. The CDR3 contains 15 residues. Germline V CDR1 and CDR2: LGHNA, YSLEER. The CDR3 is CASSHLTGYNSPLHF. The CDR3 DNA is TGCGCCAGCAGCCACCTGACGGGCTATAATTCACCCCTCCACTTT.

The chain employs TRBV27 and TRBJ2-7; tentative D call: TRBD1 (6 bases). Trimming pared 6 bases from V and 3 bases from J, leaving 24 bases between. CDR3 length equals 17 residues. CDR1 is MNHEY, CDR2 SMNVEV, per germline (reference sequence). In DNA form, the CDR3 reads TGTGCCAGCAGGCGCAGTGCTCAGGGGCTAGGAAACTACGAGCAGTACTTC. Amino acid sequence: CASRRSAQGLGNYEQYF.

The chain employs TRBV29-1 and TRBJ2-5; D may be TRBD2 (5 bases). The DNA end is a closer match to TRBJ2-7, so the J assignment may be wrong. The CDR3 covers 13 residues. Per the germline V gene, CDR1 is SQVTM and CDR2 is ANQGSEA. CDR3 protein: CSVGGVFVYEQYF. In DNA form, the CDR3 reads TGCAGCGTTGGGGGAGTCTTTGTCTACGAGCAGTACTTC.

The chain has TRBV20-1 and TRBJ1-2; TRBD1 aligns across 8 bases. This CDR3 has 11 amino acids. V was pared by 4 bases and J by 6 bases, with 1 base of the junction left unmatched. The germline gives CDR1 DFQATT, CDR2 SNEGSKA (reference sequence). CDR3 coding DNA: TGCAGTGCTACAGGGGGCAATGGCTACACCTTC. Protein sequence: CSATGGNGYTF.

The chain uses TRBV7-2 and TRBJ2-7; 10 positions match TRBD1. Germline V gives CDR1 SGHTA, CDR2 FQGNSA. V lost 4 bases and J lost 3; bases outside the gene matches: 9. CDR3 length: 16 residues. The CDR3 reads CASSSQGQGLGYEQYF. For the CDR3, the DNA is TGTGCCAGCAGCTCCCAGGGACAGGGGTTGGGCTACGAGCAGTACTTC. The full variable domain, its missing parts supplied by reference TRBV7-2 and TRBJ2-7, is GAGVSQSPSNKVTEKGKDVELRCDPISGHTALYWYRQSLGQGLEFLIYFQGNSAPDKSGLPSDRFSAERTGGSVSTLTIQRTQQEDSAVYLCASSSQGQGLGYEQYFGPGTRLTVT.

V usage is TRBV10-3 and J usage is TRBJ1-1, with TRBD1 matching over 7 bases. The CDR3 has 14 residues. V shed 5 bases and J 2 bases; nucleotides not matched to a gene: 5. Looked up from germline, CDR1 is ENHRY and CDR2 is SYGVKD. The CDR3 sequence: CAISSGQSNTEAFF. CDR3 bases: TGTGCCATCAGTTCGGGACAGTCAAACACTGAAGCTTTCTTT.

This clone appeared once. V is TRBV18 and J is TRBJ1-4, with D perhaps matching TRBD1 (6 bases). CDR1 and CDR2 (germline): KGHSH, LQKENI. V was cut by 3 bases and J by 6 bases, with 17 bases left in between. This CDR3 contains 16 residues. CDR3 in DNA: TGTGCCAGCTCACCCACTGCGGGGGGGCCAGATGAAAAACTGTTTTTT. Its protein is CASSPTAGGPDEKLFF.

CDR3 residues: CASSGAGSGGNTIYF. The CDR3 coding sequence is TGTGCCAGCAGCGGAGCGGGGTCGGGAGGAAACACCATATATTTT. V usage is TRBV9 and J usage is TRBJ1-3; D is undetermined. CDR1 SGDLS and CDR2 YYNGEE come from the germline V gene. V lost 3 bases and J 4 bases, leaving 14 bases between the germline ends. This CDR3 is built from 15 residues.

The V and J genes are TRBV7-3 and TRBJ1-3; D is undetermined. The length of the CDR3 is 16 residues. V was cut by 5 bases and J by 0 bases, with 14 bases left in between. The germline gives CDR1 SGHTA, CDR2 FQGTGA. This CDR3 reads CASSPYPDSSGNTIYF. CDR3 coding DNA: TGTGCCAGCAGCCCCTACCCGGACTCCTCTGGAAACACCATATATTTT.

The V call is TRBV5-4, the J call TRBJ2-4; possibly TRBD1 for D (6 bases). Trimming took 4 bases from V and 2 from J, leaving 10 bases between them. Germline V gives CDR1 SGHNT, CDR2 YYREEE (reference sequence). The CDR3 contains 14 residues. The CDR3 DNA is TGTGCCAGCAGCCTCCGGGACACCAAAAACATTCAGTACTTC. Translation: CASSLRDTKNIQYF.

The J gene is TRBJ2-1, the V gene TRBV7-9; no definite D call. The ends were cut back, 5 bases at V and 7 bases at J, with 9 bases in the middle. This CDR3 is built from 12 residues. Germline CDR1 and CDR2: SEHNR and FQNEAQ (reference sequence). CDR3 DNA: TGTGCCAGCAGCCGGATGGAGAATGAGCAGTTCTTC. Its protein is CASSRMENEQFF.

CDR3 protein: CASSFSGQSTNEKLFF. CDR3 DNA sequence: TGTGCCAGCAGCTTTTCTGGACAGTCAACTAATGAAAAACTGTTTTTT. The chain couples TRBV7-9 to TRBJ1-4; perhaps TRBD1 as D (6 bases). Germline loops: CDR1 SEHNR, CDR2 FQNEAQ (reference sequence). Between the trimmed V and J ends, which lost 3 bases and 0 bases, there was a span of 11 bases. This CDR3 is 16 amino acids long.